This record concerns one T cell receptor beta chain sequence. Antigen specificity is unknown. The entry originates in a study of post-analysis software for immune sequencing data. On the study more broadly: Included courses were relapsing-remitting and secondary progressive multiple sclerosis; progressive-relapsing multiple sclerosis was also included. Study results and caveats: Patients showed TRBV5-6, TRBV5-1 and TRBV20-1 among five TRBV segments more frequent than in controls. Same-batch preparations were strongly co-clustered by F measure. Controls' normalized Chao1 diversity significantly exceeded that of multiple sclerosis patients.

The CDR3 totals 18 residues. The germline CDR1 and CDR2 sequences are SGHTA and FQGNSA. The V and J ends lost 4 bases and 3 bases, in that order; junction bases with no gene match: 14. TCR beta libraries were prepared from cDNA with unique molecular identifiers. Approximately 550,000 cDNA molecules came from roughly 1 to 10 million T cells. TCRdb reprocessed the PCR reads via MiXCR and lists one record per CDR3 protein. The sample has 650,000 to 900,000 distinct CDR3 sequences; just over 45% are singletons. This clonotype was sampled from a girl aged 10-17 years with multiple sclerosis. The chain uses TRBV7-2 and TRBJ2-1, with TRBD2 matching over 8 bases. The specimen was blood. Here the CDR3 DNA reads TGTGCCAGCAGCTCCCCGGGGGGGCGGGAGACCCTCTACAATGAGCAGTTCTTC. It is translated as CASSSPGGRETLYNEQFF.